Sequencing of this T cell receptor beta chain was carried out in a study of T cells in localized non-small cell lung cancer. V gave up 4 bases and J gave up 0 bases, with 9 bases separating them. This CDR3 is built from 14 residues. Germline-derived CDR1 and CDR2 are WSHSY and SAAADI. Study-wide results and limits: The highest T cell clonality was in uninvolved adjacent lung, above tumor. Elevated blood T cell density was associated with longer overall survival.

Here immunoSEQ multiplex PCR was the method, and the copy in TCRdb shows in-frame clones only, minus some. The data hold more than 25,000 clones, with roughly nine tenths observed a single time. Concerning this clone itself: What it binds is not known.

The source is a woman aged 40 to 75 with stage I lung adenocarcinoma. The sample here was peripheral blood, taken before any cancer treatment. The chain combines TRBV10-2 with TRBJ1-2; D gene uncertain. The CDR3 is CASSAAEANYGYTF. The CDR3 DNA follows: TGCGCCAGCAGTGCGGCAGAGGCTAACTATGGCTACACCTTC.